Following are 32 T cell receptor beta chains from one sample sequenced in a study of Graves' ophthalmopathy and Graves' hyperthyroidism. RNA transcripts yielded amplified TCR beta CDR3 regions. In the first round, RT-PCR was carried out with HTBI primers, and a multiplex PCR formed the second round. TCRdb processed the multiplex PCR reads anew with MiXCR; each CDR3 protein has one entry. The sample has 650,000 to 900,000 distinct CDR3 sequences, about 44% seen once. The sample taken for sequencing was peripheral blood. These receptors all stem from an adult man with Graves' ophthalmopathy.

The genes are TRBV2 and TRBJ1-1, with D uncertain. CDR3 size: 17 residues. V lost 2 bases, J lost 0 bases, and 16 bases lay in between. Germline V CDR1 and CDR2: SNHLY, FYNNEI. CDR3 region: CASSERGFGRMNTEAFF. The CDR3 nucleotides read TGTGCCAGCAGTGAACGTGGTTTCGGTCGCATGAACACTGAAGCTTTCTTT.

This clonotype was seen a single time. One base away lies a much larger clone, so this may be a sequencing read error. The chain has TRBV29-1 and TRBJ2-7, with D tentatively TRBD1 (5 bases). CDR1 and CDR2 from the germline V gene are SQVTM and ANQGSEA. CDR3 length: 15 residues. Trimming shortened V by 2 bases and J by 7 bases, and 21 bases separated the two germline ends. DNA for the CDR3: TGCAGCGTTGAAAAGGAGTCAGCCCTTCCAGGGGAGCAGTACTTC. This encodes CSVEKESALPGEQYF.

Concerning this clonotype: One end of the junction does not line up with germline, which may come from a read error. DNA for the CDR3: TGTGCCAGCAGTTACGGCGGAACTAATGAAAAACTGTTTTTT. Its protein product is CASSYGGTNEKLFF. This chain links TRBV10-3 with TRBJ1-4; D remains ambiguous. This CDR3 spans 14 amino acids. Per germline, CDR1 ENHRY and CDR2 SYGVKD.

V usage is TRBV9 and J usage is TRBJ2-7; 8 positions agree with TRBD1. Losses at the gene ends were 4 bases for V and 4 bases for J; bases not matched to a gene: 16. CDR1 and CDR2 from the germline V gene are SGDLS and YYNGEE. CDR3 size: 17 residues. The CDR3: CASSQGRSDRGRYEQYF. In DNA form, the CDR3 reads TGTGCCAGCAGCCAAGGCCGAAGTGACAGGGGCAGGTACGAGCAGTACTTC.

Points on this clonotype: Since the CDR3 does not end with the conserved phenylalanine or tryptophan, this likely comes from a read error. The chain uses TRBV20-1 and TRBJ1-6; D is uncertain. Germline assignment: CDR1 DFQATT and CDR2 SNEGSKA (reference sequence). This CDR3 has 12 residues. V gave up 0 bases and J gave up 9 bases, with 6 bases separating them. The CDR3 spells CSAREAGSPLHS. In nucleotides, the CDR3 is TGCAGTGCTAGAGAGGCGGGTTCACCCCTCCACTCT.

This clonotype was found many times. The chain links TRBV29-1 to TRBJ2-7; 8 nucleotides line up with TRBD1. The CDR3 loop spans 13 amino acids. Germline-derived CDR1 and CDR2 are SQVTM and ANQGSEA. V was clipped by 7 bases and J by 4 bases; unmatched bases: 9. The CDR3 spells CSGSQGARYEQYF. The CDR3 nucleotides read TGCAGCGGCTCTCAGGGGGCTAGGTACGAGCAGTACTTC.

This clonotype was counted a few times. The V call is TRBV25-1, the J call TRBJ1-1, with 8 bases lining up with TRBD1. This CDR3 comprises 17 residues. Germline V lookup: CDR1 MGHDK, CDR2 SYGVNS. After removal of 5 bases from V and 4 bases from J, the junction contained 15 bases not matched to a gene. CDR3 protein: CASSLLPTGERSTEAFF. CDR3 DNA sequence: TGTGCCAGCAGTTTATTACCGACAGGGGAGAGGAGCACTGAAGCTTTCTTT.

V and J are TRBV4-3 and TRBJ1-1; D uncertain. CDR1 is LGHNA and CDR2 is YSLEER in the germline V gene. The V end lost 1 base, the J end lost 10 bases, and 10 bases lay between the germline ends. This CDR3 is 12 amino acids long. The CDR3 loop is CASSQGPFPAFF. The DNA of the CDR3 is TGCGCCAGCAGCCAAGGTCCGTTTCCAGCTTTCTTT.

This clonotype showed up just a few times. The chain couples TRBV10-3 to TRBJ1-6; no reliable D call. The V gene lost 10 bases and the J gene lost 0 bases, with 10 bases spanning the gap. This CDR3 is 14 amino acids long. Germline assignment: CDR1 ENHRY and CDR2 SYGVKD. CDR3 protein: CATKAGSYNSPLHF. The CDR3 DNA sequence: TGTGCCACCAAGGCCGGCTCCTATAATTCACCCCTCCACTTT.

There are many counts of this clonotype. J is TRBJ1-2 and V is TRBV20-1; D unresolved. The V gene lost 1 base and the J gene lost 8 bases, with 14 bases spanning the gap. Germline V gene data show CDR1 as DFQATT and CDR2 as SNEGSKA (reference sequence). There are 13 residues in the CDR3. As DNA, the CDR3 is TGCAGTGCTAGAGTCACAGTCCGGCCCGGCTACACCTTC. Protein: CSARVTVRPGYTF.

Turning to this clonotype: At one boundary the junction diverges from the germline segment, which might be a read error. The chain is built from TRBV10-3 and TRBJ1-3; D remains unclear. This CDR3 is built from 13 residues. Germline V gives CDR1 ENHRY, CDR2 SYGVKD. The CDR3 bases are TGTGCCAGCAGTGCTAAGGACGGTTACACCATAGATTTT. It yields the protein CASSAKDGYTIDF.

V gene TRBV19 combines with J gene TRBJ2-5; D is ambiguous. The CDR3 runs 13 residues. The germline gives CDR1 LNHDA, CDR2 SQIVND (reference sequence). V was shortened by 7 bases and J by 2 bases, with 11 bases between the two germline ends. The CDR3 sequence: CASTPVGQETQYF. The CDR3 DNA reads TGTGCCAGTACCCCGGTAGGGCAAGAGACCCAGTACTTC.

This clonotype was counted at least ten times. The genes are TRBV7-9 and TRBJ2-7, with 7 bases that match TRBD1. Germline lookup yields CDR1 SEHNR and CDR2 FQNEAQ (reference sequence). V lost 5 bases, J lost 6 bases, and 13 bases stayed unmatched. The CDR3 has 15 amino acids. The CDR3 coding sequence is TGTGCCAGCAGCCACGCCCAGGGGGACGGTCTCGAGCAGTACTTC. Protein: CASSHAQGDGLEQYF.

The genes are TRBV19 and TRBJ1-5; D not resolved. The CDR3 is 16 residues long. The V gene's germline CDR1 is LNHDA and CDR2 SQIVND (reference sequence). Between the trimmed V and J ends, which lost 0 bases and 1 base, there was a span of 10 bases. CDR3 sequence (DNA): TGTGCCAGTAGTATAGATCGCGGCCAGAGCAATCAGCCCCAGCATTTT. This sequence encodes CASSIDRGQSNQPQHF.

This clonotype has only a few counts. The V and J genes are TRBV6-2 or TRBV6-3 and TRBJ2-7; TRBD2 is a possible D gene (5 bases). CDR1 and CDR2 from the germline V gene are MNHEY and SVGEGT. Trimming pared 5 bases from V and 4 bases from J, leaving 15 bases between. This CDR3 has 14 residues. CDR3 sequence (DNA): TGTGCCAGCAGTGGACTCCCAACTAAATACGAGCAGTACTTC. Translating it yields CASSGLPTKYEQYF.

This clonotype was detected a few times. The CDR3 here is CSARTSGIRYEQYF. The CDR3 DNA is TGCAGTGCTAGAACTAGCGGGATTCGCTACGAGCAGTACTTC. The chain carries TRBV20-1 and TRBJ2-7; 10 positions match TRBD2. Trimming cost V 2 bases and J 3 bases; bases outside gene matches: 4. Germline CDR1 and CDR2: DFQATT and SNEGSKA (reference sequence). CDR3 size: 14 residues.

This clonotype was observed at least ten times. This rearrangement joins TRBV7-3 to TRBJ1-4; a weak D match, TRBD1 (5 bases). CDR3 size: 13 residues. Germline-derived CDR1 and CDR2 are SGHTA and FQGTGA. V dropped 2 bases and J dropped 8 bases, with 9 bases sitting between them. In DNA form, the CDR3 reads TGTGCCAGCAGCTTATCGGAGGGGGAAAAACTGTTTTTT. Protein sequence: CASSLSEGEKLFF.

Of note for this clonotype: A much larger clone is a single base away; this may be a read error. J is TRBJ1-2 and V is TRBV24-1; 7 positions match TRBD1. The CDR3 runs to 15 residues. Germline lookup yields CDR1 KGHDR and CDR2 SFDVKD. CDR3 in amino acids: CATSVLAGGSNGCTF. In DNA form, the CDR3 reads TGTGCCACCAGTGTGTTGGCAGGGGGGAGCAATGGCTGCACCTTC.

This clonotype was seen a few times. This rearrangement joins TRBV5-1 to TRBJ2-7, with a tentative D call TRBD2 (6 bases). The germline V and J ends were trimmed by 4 bases and 4 bases, with 15 bases remaining between them. The CDR3 loop spans 14 amino acids. Germline V lookup: CDR1 SGHRS, CDR2 YFSETQ. This CDR3 is CASSQVGSGYEQYF. CDR3 in DNA: TGCGCCAGCAGCCAAGTGGGGAGCGGGTACGAGCAGTACTTC. The full variable domain, rest sourced from reference TRBV5-1 and TRBJ2-7, is KAGVTQTPRYLIKTRGQQVTLSCSPISGHRSVSWYQQTPGQGLQFLFEYFSETQRNKGNFPGRFSGRQFSNSRSEMNVSTLELGDSALYLCASSQVGSGYEQYFGPGTRLTVT.

The chain employs TRBV20-1 and TRBJ1-5; TRBD1 aligns across 9 bases. V dropped 5 bases and J dropped 7; count of bases not matched to a gene: 9. This CDR3 comprises 14 residues. CDR1 and CDR2 (germline): DFQATT, SNEGSKA (reference sequence). The CDR3 sequence is CSARAGTGYQPQHF. The CDR3, as DNA: TGCAGTGCTCGCGCCGGGACAGGGTACCAGCCCCAGCATTTT.

Turning to this clonotype: A much larger clone sits a single nucleotide away, making a read error possible. The chain recombines TRBV25-1 with TRBJ1-1; no definite D call. The CDR3 totals 11 residues. Per germline, CDR1 MGHDK and CDR2 SYGVNS. Here the CDR3 reads CVSSSRSSAFF. The DNA of the CDR3 is TGTGTCAGCAGTTCAAGGAGTTCGGCTTTCTTT.

V is TRBV9 and J is TRBJ2-5, with D unclear. Germline V gene sequence: CDR1 SGDLS, CDR2 YYNGEE. This CDR3 spans 15 amino acids. Trimming left V 1 base short and J 1 base short, with 11 bases between. CDR3 loop: CASSVSPNTQETQYF. CDR3 nucleotides: TGTGCCAGCAGCGTATCCCCCAATACCCAAGAGACCCAGTACTTC.

The gene calls are TRBV6-1 and TRBJ1-2; 7 bases match TRBD1. Trimming at V came to 7 bases and at J to 4 bases, leaving 6 bases not matched to a gene. Germline CDR1 MNHNS, CDR2 SASEGT. The CDR3 extends over 13 amino acids. CDR3 sequence (DNA): TGTGCCAGCACCCAGACAGGGATCTATGGCTACACCTTC. It encodes CASTQTGIYGYTF.

The chain couples TRBV11-1 to TRBJ2-3; tentatively, D is TRBD2 (6 bases). V lost 5 bases and J lost 4, with 13 bases in between. The V gene's germline CDR1 is SGHAT and CDR2 FQDESV (reference sequence). The CDR3 runs 14 residues. The CDR3 nucleotides read TGTGCCAGCAGCCTGGCCGGGAGCGCAGATACGCAGTATTTT. Translated, it gives CASSLAGSADTQYF. The full variable domain, in which reference TRBV11-1 and TRBJ2-3 provide the parts outside the CDR3, is EAEVAQSPRYKITEKSQAVAFWCDPISGHATLYWYRQILGQGPELLVQFQDESVVDDSQLPKDRFSAERLKGVDSTLKIQPAELGDSAMYLCASSLAGSADTQYFGPGTRLTVL.

This clonotype was observed a handful of times. The chain has TRBV14 and TRBJ1-6, with 9 bases aligning to TRBD1. This CDR3 has 17 amino acids. CDR1 and CDR2 from the germline V gene are SGHDN and FVKESK. The junction had 13 bases not matched to a gene; V was cut back by 6 bases and J by 7 bases. In DNA, the CDR3 is TGTGCCAGCAGTAAAGGGTCGGGGACAGGGTTGAATTCACCCCTCCACTTT. Translation: CASSKGSGTGLNSPLHF.

This clonotype was seen a handful of times. This rearrangement joins TRBV2 to TRBJ1-5; 8 bases line up with TRBD1. There are 15 residues in the CDR3. Germline CDR1 reads SNHLY; CDR2 reads FYNNEI. Trimming took 7 bases from V and 0 from J; bases not matched to a gene: 5. The CDR3 DNA follows: TGTGCCAGCATGGACAGGGCTTATAGCAATCAGCCCCAGCATTTT. Protein sequence: CASMDRAYSNQPQHF.

The rearrangement joins TRBV7-2 to TRBJ2-7; 7 positions agree with TRBD1. The trim removed 7 bases at V and 3 bases at J, leaving 9 bases unmatched. The CDR3 contains 14 residues. Per germline, CDR1 SGHTA and CDR2 FQGNSA. In DNA, the CDR3 is TGTGCCAGCACCTCTACTGACAGGGACTACGAGCAGTACTTC. Translation gives CASTSTDRDYEQYF. Complete variable domain (other parts from reference TRBV7-2 and TRBJ2-7): GAGVSQSPSNKVTEKGKDVELRCDPISGHTALYWYRQSLGQGLEFLIYFQGNSAPDKSGLPSDRFSAERTGGSVSTLTIQRTQQEDSAVYLCASTSTDRDYEQYFGPGTRLTVT.

Comment on this clonotype: The DNA is left out, because the CDR3 cannot be placed on it with certainty; the CDR3 is given as TCRdb lists it. J is TRBJ2-2 and V is TRBV10-3; the table's D call of TRBD1 was not tested on the DNA. The length of the CDR3 is 13 amino acids, counting both ends. The germline gives CDR1 ENHRY, CDR2 SYGVKD. The CDR3 loop is CAIMSGRAGSCFF.

The V call is TRBV7-9, the J call TRBJ1-2; no definite D call. The CDR3 has 11 residues. The V gene's germline CDR1 is SEHNR and CDR2 FQNEAQ (reference sequence). V lost 9 bases and J lost 1, with 6 bases in between. CDR3 region: CARGGNYGYTF. The CDR3 DNA sequence: TGTGCCAGGGGTGGTAACTATGGCTACACCTTC.

This clonotype appeared many times. V usage is TRBV7-9 and J usage is TRBJ1-2, with TRBD1 as a possible D gene (5 bases). The CDR3 consists of 15 residues. The V gene's germline CDR1 is SEHNR and CDR2 FQNEAQ (reference sequence). V was trimmed by 3 bases and J by 0 bases, leaving 11 bases between them. Written as DNA, the CDR3 is TGTGCCAGCAGCTTTGCAGGGCCAGCTAACTATGGCTACACCTTC. Protein product: CASSFAGPANYGYTF.

This clonotype was counted many times. The V gene is TRBV7-2, the J gene TRBJ2-7; D unclear. This CDR3 is 14 amino acids long. Per germline, CDR1 SGHTA and CDR2 FQGNSA. Trimming took off 0 bases at V and 2 bases at J, with 8 bases between the two ends. The CDR3 reads CASSLAGRAYEQYF. The CDR3 DNA reads as TGTGCCAGCAGCTTAGCCGGCCGAGCCTACGAGCAGTACTTC.

The J gene is TRBJ1-6, the V gene TRBV2; weak D call: TRBD1 (6 bases). Germline V gives CDR1 SNHLY, CDR2 FYNNEI. There are 12 residues in the CDR3. The ends were cut back, 8 bases at V and 7 bases at J, with 9 bases in the middle. CDR3 bases: TGTGCCAGCGGGGGGCCGAATTCACCCCTCCACTTT. Protein: CASGGPNSPLHF.